One TCR beta chain is described in this entry. The antigen is undetermined. Trimming removed 3 bases at V and 7 bases at J, with 16 bases between. Germline V gives CDR1 MDHEN, CDR2 SYDVKM. The CDR3 has 15 residues. This record comes from a study of T cell clonotyping in hematopoietic cell transplantation. Clones were read by immunoSEQ multiplex PCR, and TCRdb kept only the in-frame ones, dropping some. Here the sample spans about 15,000 clones, under 90% being singletons. Study results and caveats: CD4 and CD8 repertoire contributions could not be separated without sorting.

This specimen was PBMCs, taken 100 days after allogeneic stem cell transplant. The rearrangement joins TRBV28 to TRBJ1-5; D may be TRBD1 (5 bases). This TCR came from a male patient between 45 and 60 years old who had an allogeneic stem cell transplant from an unrelated donor, so T cells may come from the graft donor. Some clones in this sample may be carry-over from other donors' samples. For the CDR3, the DNA is TGTGCCAGCAGTTTGGAGCAGGGTTTTGCACAGCCCCAGCATTTT. It is translated as CASSLEQGFAQPQHF.